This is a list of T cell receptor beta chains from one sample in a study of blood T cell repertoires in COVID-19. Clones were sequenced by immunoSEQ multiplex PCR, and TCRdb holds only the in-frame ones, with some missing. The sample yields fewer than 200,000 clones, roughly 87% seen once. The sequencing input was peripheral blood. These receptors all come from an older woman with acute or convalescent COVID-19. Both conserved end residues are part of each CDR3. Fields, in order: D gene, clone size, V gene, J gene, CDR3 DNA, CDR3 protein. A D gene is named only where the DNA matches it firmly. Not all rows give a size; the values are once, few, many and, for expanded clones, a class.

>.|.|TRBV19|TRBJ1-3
TGTGCCAGTAGTTGGACAGCTCGGAGCTCTGGAAACACCATATATTTT
CASSWTARSSGNTIYF
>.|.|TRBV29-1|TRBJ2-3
TGCAGCGTTGAAGCTCCCCAGAGCACAGATACGCAGTATTTT
CSVEAPQSTDTQYF
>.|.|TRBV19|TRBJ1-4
TGTGCCAGTAGTATAGCATCAGGCCTAAATGAAAAACTGTTTTTT
CASSIASGLNEKLFF
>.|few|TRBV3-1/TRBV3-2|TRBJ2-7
TGTGCCAGCAGCCAAGATCCCACTGCTTTGCGGTACTTC
CASSQDPTALRYF
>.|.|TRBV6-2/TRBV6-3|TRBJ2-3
TGTGCCAGCAGTTTAGCGAGACCAGATACGCAGTATTTT
CASSLARPDTQYF
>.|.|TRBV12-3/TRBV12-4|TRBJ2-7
TGTGCCAGCAGTTGGACAGTATACGAGCAGTACTTC
CASSWTVYEQYF
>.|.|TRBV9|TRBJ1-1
TGTGCCAGCAGCGCCCGGGGAGGGGACAACATGAACACTGAAGCTTTCTTT
CASSARGGDNMNTEAFF
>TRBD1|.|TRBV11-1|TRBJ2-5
TGTGCCAGCAGCTTAGGCGGGACAGGGATAGAGACCCAGTACTTC
CASSLGGTGIETQYF
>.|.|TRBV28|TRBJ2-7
TGTGCCAGCAGTTTAAGGGGAACCTACGAGCAGTACTTC
CASSLRGTYEQYF
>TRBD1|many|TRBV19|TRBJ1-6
TGTGCCAGTAGTATACCGGGACAGGGGAATTCACCCCTCCACTTT
CASSIPGQGNSPLHF
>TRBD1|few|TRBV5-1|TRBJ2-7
TGCGCCAGCAGGCCCTGGGGCAGGGGGCTGTTATCCTCGGCTTTATCCTACGAGCAGTACTTC
CASRPWGRGLLSSALSYEQYF
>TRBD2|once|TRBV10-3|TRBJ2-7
TGTGCCATCAGACCCGGGACTAGTAGGGGCGAGCAGTACTTC
CAIRPGTSRGEQYF
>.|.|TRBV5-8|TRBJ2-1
TGTGCCAGCAGCTTGTTTACCTACAATGAGCAGTTCTTC
CASSLFTYNEQFF
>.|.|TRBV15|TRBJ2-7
TGTGCCACCAGCAGAGGAGGTCTTGCCTACGAGCAGTACTTC
CATSRGGLAYEQYF
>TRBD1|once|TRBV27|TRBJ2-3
TGTGCCAGCAGTTTACAGGGGGCTTGGGATACGCAGTATTTT
CASSLQGAWDTQYF
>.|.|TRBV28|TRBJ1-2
TGTGCCACCTCAGATGCTTATGGCTACACCTTC
CATSDAYGYTF
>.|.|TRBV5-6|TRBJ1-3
TGTGCCAGCAGCTTGGCGGGCAGGGTCTCTGGAAACACCATATATTTT
CASSLAGRVSGNTIYF
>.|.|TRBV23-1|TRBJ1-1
TGCGCCAGCAGTCAATGGGACTCTCTGCCTGGTGGCACTGAAGCTTTCTTT
CASSQWDSLPGGTEAFF
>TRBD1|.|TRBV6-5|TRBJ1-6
TGTGCCAGCAGTACCATCACAGGGGCTGCCGCACCCCTCCACTTT
CASSTITGAAAPLHF
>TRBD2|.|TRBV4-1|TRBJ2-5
TGCGCCAGCAGCCCCCGAGGGCTAGCGGGAGCCCCAGAGACCCAGTACTTC
CASSPRGLAGAPETQYF
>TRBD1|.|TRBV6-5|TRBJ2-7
TGTGCCAGCAGTTTTACCGGGACAGGGGTTGGCGAGCAGTACTTC
CASSFTGTGVGEQYF
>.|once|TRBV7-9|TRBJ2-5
TGTGCCAGCAGCTCCGGGGGGCTAGCAGGAGAGACCCAGTACTTC
CASSSGGLAGETQYF
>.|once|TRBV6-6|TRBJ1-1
TGTGCCAGCAGTTACTCGCAGGGTTCCCCGCAAGCTTTCTTT
CASSYSQGSPQAFF
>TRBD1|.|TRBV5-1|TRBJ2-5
TGCGCCAGCAGCTTGGAGCAGGGGGCATGGGAGACCCAGTACTTC
CASSLEQGAWETQYF
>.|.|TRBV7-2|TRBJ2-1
TGTGCCAGCAGGAGGCCGTCGGTGGGGGGTGAGCAGTTCTTC
CASRRPSVGGEQFF
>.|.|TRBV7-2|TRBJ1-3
TGTGCCAGCAGCTTATCAGGGTTTGGAAACACCATATATTTT
CASSLSGFGNTIYF
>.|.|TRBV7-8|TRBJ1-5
TGTGCCAGCAGCTCCCGGAGGGAGGAGCAGCCCCAGCATTTT
CASSSRREEQPQHF
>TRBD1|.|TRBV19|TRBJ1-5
TGTGCCACCGCCCTGGGACAGGCCAGCAATCAGCCCCAGCATTTT
CATALGQASNQPQHF
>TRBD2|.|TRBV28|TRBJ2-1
TGTGCCAGCACACGGCTAGCGGGGGGCTTTAGCTCCTACAATGAGCAGTTCTTC
CASTRLAGGFSSYNEQFF
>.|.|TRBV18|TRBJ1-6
TGTGCCAGCTCACCGTACGGACTGGGGAATTCACCCCTCCACTTT
CASSPYGLGNSPLHF
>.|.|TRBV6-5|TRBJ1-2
TGTGCCAGCACCCGACCAGGGGCTGGCTACACCTTC
CASTRPGAGYTF
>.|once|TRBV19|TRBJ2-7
TGTGCCAGTAGTGCATATGGCGGCCCGGTCTACGAGCAGTACTTC
CASSAYGGPVYEQYF
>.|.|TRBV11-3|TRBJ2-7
TGTGCCAGCAGCCAGGGGTCCTACGAGCAGTACTTC
CASSQGSYEQYF
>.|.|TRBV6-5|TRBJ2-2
TGTGCCAGCAGTTACGAAAGGGGAAGGTGGCTGTTTTTT
CASSYERGRWLFF
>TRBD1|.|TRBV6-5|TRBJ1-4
TGTGCCAGCAGTCCCAGGACAGGGGGTAATGAAAAACTGTTTTTT
CASSPRTGGNEKLFF
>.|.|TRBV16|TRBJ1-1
TGTGCCAGCAGCCAGTGGCAGGACACTGAAGCTTTCTTT
CASSQWQDTEAFF
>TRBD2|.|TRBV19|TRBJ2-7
TGTGCCAGTAGTCAAGCGGGAGGGCCGGGGGAGTACGAGCAGTACTTC
CASSQAGGPGEYEQYF
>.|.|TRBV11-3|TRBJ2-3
TGTGCCAGCAGCCCCGACTCTCCCCTTGGCCCAGATACGCAGTATTTT
CASSPDSPLGPDTQYF
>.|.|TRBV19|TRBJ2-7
TGTGCCAGTAGTATAGGTCCCGGCGGCCCCGGGCAGTACTTC
CASSIGPGGPGQYF
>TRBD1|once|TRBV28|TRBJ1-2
TGTGCCAGCAGTTCCCAGGGGGATGGCTACACCTTC
CASSSQGDGYTF
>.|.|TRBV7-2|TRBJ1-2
TGTGCCAGCAGCTTAACAGGGCGCTATGGCTACACCTTC
CASSLTGRYGYTF
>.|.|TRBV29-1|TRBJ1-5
TGCAGCGTTGAAGGGTCCCAGGAAGCCAATCAGCCCCAGCATTTT
CSVEGSQEANQPQHF
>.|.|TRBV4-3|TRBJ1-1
TGCGCCAGCAGCCGGCGGAGGAGGGACACTGAAGCTTTCTTT
CASSRRRRDTEAFF
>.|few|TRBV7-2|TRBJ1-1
TGTGCCAGCAGCTTCCAGGGGAACACTGAAGCTTTCTTT
CASSFQGNTEAFF
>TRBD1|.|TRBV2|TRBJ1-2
TGTGCCAGCAGCATACACAGGGGGGACTATGGCTACACCTTC
CASSIHRGDYGYTF
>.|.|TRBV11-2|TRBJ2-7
TGTGCCAGCAGCTCAATGCGGGGTTCCTACGAGCAGTACTTC
CASSSMRGSYEQYF
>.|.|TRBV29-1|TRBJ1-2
TGCAGCGTTGCGATGGGGCCGCCCTATGGCTACACCTTC
CSVAMGPPYGYTF
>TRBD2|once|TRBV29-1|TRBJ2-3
TGCAGCGTTGGGCTGGGGGGGGTAGGAACAGATACGCAGTATTTT
CSVGLGGVGTDTQYF
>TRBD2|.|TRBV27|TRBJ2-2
TGTGCCAGCAGTTCCGAGGGACTAGTGGTCGGGGAGCTGTTTTTT
CASSSEGLVVGELFF
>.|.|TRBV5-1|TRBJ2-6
TGCGCCACCTCTCCAGGCGGGGTTAGCTCTGGGGCCAACGTCCTGACTTTC
CATSPGGVSSGANVLTF
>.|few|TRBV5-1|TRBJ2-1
TGCGCCAGCAGCTTGCGGGTGGATGAGCAGTTCTTC
CASSLRVDEQFF
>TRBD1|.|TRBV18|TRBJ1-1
TGTGCCAGCTCGATACAGGGGGCCACTGAAGCTTTCTTT
CASSIQGATEAFF
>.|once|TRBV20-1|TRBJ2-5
TGCAGTGCTAGGAGGGAGACCCAGTACTTC
CSARRETQYF
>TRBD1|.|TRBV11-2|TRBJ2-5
TGTGCCAGCAGCTTAGCGACAGGGAGTAGGGAGACCCAGTACTTC
CASSLATGSRETQYF
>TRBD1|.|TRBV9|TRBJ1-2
TGTGCCAGCAGCCCTGGACAGGGAATCTATGGCTACACCTTC
CASSPGQGIYGYTF